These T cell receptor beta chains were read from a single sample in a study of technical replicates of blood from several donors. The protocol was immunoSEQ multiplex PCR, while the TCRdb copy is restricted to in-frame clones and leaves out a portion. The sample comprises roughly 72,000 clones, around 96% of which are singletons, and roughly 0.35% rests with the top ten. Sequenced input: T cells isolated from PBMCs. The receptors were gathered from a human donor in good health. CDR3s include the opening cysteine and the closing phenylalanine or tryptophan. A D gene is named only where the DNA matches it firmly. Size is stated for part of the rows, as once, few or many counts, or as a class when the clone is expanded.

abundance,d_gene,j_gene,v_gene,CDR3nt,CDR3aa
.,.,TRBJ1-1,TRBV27,TGTGCCAGCAGTTTGGGGGGGTTCACTGAAGCTTTCTTT,CASSLGGFTEAFF
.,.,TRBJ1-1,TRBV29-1,TGCAGCGTTGGACAGACGGTTTCAGCTGAAGCTTTCTTT,CSVGQTVSAEAFF
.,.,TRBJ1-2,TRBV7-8,TGTGCCAGCAGCTGGACAGATGGCTACACCTTC,CASSWTDGYTF
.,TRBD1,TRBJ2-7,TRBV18,TGTGCCAGCTCACCCAAGACAGGGGGCGAGCAGTACTTC,CASSPKTGGEQYF
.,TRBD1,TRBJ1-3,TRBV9,TGTGCCAGCAGCGTAACAACAGGGGGAAAGACTGGAAACACCATATATTTT,CASSVTTGGKTGNTIYF
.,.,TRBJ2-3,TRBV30,TGTGCCTGGAGTCCTATCACAGATACGCAGTATTTT,CAWSPITDTQYF
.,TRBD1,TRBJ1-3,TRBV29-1,TGCAGCATAGAGGGGGCTGGCGGAAACACCATATATTTT,CSIEGAGGNTIYF
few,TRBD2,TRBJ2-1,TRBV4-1,TGCGCCAGCAGCCAAGTTGACTTAGGGCTAGCGGGCGCTAATGAGCAGTTCTTC,CASSQVDLGLAGANEQFF
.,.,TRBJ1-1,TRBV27,TGTGCCAGCAGTCCCTCGCTGCTGGCATTGAACACTGAAGCTTTCTTT,CASSPSLLALNTEAFF
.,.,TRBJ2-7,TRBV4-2,TGTGCCAGCAGCCCCAGGACTGAATCCTACGAGCAGTACTTC,CASSPRTESYEQYF
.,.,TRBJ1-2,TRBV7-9,TGTGCCAGCAGCTTAGCGCTGGGCCATGGCTACACCTTC,CASSLALGHGYTF
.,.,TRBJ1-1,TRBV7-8,TGTGCCAGCAGCTTAACCGGGGGACCGAACACTGAAGCTTTCTTT,CASSLTGGPNTEAFF
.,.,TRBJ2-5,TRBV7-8,TGTGCCAGCAGCCAGACCGGGAGCTGGGCAGAGACCCAGTACTTC,CASSQTGSWAETQYF
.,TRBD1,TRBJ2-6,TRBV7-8,TGTGCCAGCAGCTTGTTAGGACAGGGTTCCTCTGGGGCCAACGTCCTGACTTTC,CASSLLGQGSSGANVLTF
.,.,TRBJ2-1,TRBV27,TGTGCCGGCTCGGACTACCTCATATACAATGAGCAGTTCTTC,CAGSDYLIYNEQFF
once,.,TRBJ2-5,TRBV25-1,TGTGCCAGCTCCGATACGGCCAGCGTCAAGACCCAGTACTTC,CASSDTASVKTQYF
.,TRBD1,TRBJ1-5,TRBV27,TGTGCCAGCAGTTTGGGGACAGGGGGGCAGCCCCAGCATTTT,CASSLGTGGQPQHF
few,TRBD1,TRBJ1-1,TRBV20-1,TGCAGTACAAACAGGGGAACTGAAGCTTTCTTT,CSTNRGTEAFF
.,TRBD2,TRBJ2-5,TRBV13,TGTGCCAGCAGCTTCAGGGCGGGGGGGGAGACCCAGTACTTC,CASSFRAGGETQYF
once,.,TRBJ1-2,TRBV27,TGTGCCAGCAGTCCCCGAACAGGGAATAGGTTCGGCTACACCTTC,CASSPRTGNRFGYTF
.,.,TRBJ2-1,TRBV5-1,TGCGCCAGCAGCTTGGGAGGGGGGGATGAGCAGTTCTTC,CASSLGGGDEQFF
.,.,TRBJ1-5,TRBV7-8,TGTGCCAGCAGCTCTACAGGGAATCAGCCCCAGCATTTT,CASSSTGNQPQHF
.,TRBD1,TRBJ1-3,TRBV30,TGTGCCTGGAGCCTCGGACAGGCGGTGGGGACCATATATTTT,CAWSLGQAVGTIYF
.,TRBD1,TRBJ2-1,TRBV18,TGTGCCAGCTCTCCCCTCCCCGGGGACAGGGGCCATGAGGAGCAGTTCTTC,CASSPLPGDRGHEEQFF
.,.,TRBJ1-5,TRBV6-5,TGTGCCAGCAGTGAACAGGGAGATCAGCCCCAGCATTTT,CASSEQGDQPQHF
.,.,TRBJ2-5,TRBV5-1,TGCGCCAGCAGGCCTCAGGGGGGCTTGGAGACCCAGTACTTC,CASRPQGGLETQYF
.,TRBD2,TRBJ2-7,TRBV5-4,TGTGCCAGCAGAGGGCGGGAGGCCTACGAGCAGTACTTC,CASRGREAYEQYF
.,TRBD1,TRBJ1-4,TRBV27,TGTGCCAGCAGTAGGCGGGACAGGGACGAAAAACTGTTTTTT,CASSRRDRDEKLFF
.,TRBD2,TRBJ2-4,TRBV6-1,TGTGCCAGCGGGGATAGCGGGAGGGTGAAAAACATTCAGTACTTC,CASGDSGRVKNIQYF
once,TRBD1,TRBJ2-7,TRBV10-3,TGTGCCATCAGTGACAGGACAGGGTCATACGAGCAGTACTTC,CAISDRTGSYEQYF
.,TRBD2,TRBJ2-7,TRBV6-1,TGTGCCAGCAGGCCGGGACTAGCGGGAGGCTACGAGCAGTACTTC,CASRPGLAGGYEQYF
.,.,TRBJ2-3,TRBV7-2,TGTGCCAGCAGCTTTGCGCTTACGCAGTATTTT,CASSFALTQYF
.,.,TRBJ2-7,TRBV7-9,TGTGCCAGCAGCTTTCGGAAACGAGGGACAAGCGTCTCCTACGAGCAGTACTTC,CASSFRKRGTSVSYEQYF
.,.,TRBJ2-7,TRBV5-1,TGCGCCAGCAGCTTCCGGGACTCCCTGGAGCAGTACTTC,CASSFRDSLEQYF
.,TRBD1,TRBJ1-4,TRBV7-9,TGTGCCAGCAGCCCCTGGGGGGACAGGGAGGAAAAACTGTTTTTT,CASSPWGDREEKLFF
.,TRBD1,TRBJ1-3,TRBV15,TGTGCCACCAGCAGGGACAGGGGGCAGTTTAGAAACACCATATATTTT,CATSRDRGQFRNTIYF
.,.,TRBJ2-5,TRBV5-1,TGCGCCAGCAGCTCCAGGGGTAATGGAGAGACCCAGTACTTC,CASSSRGNGETQYF
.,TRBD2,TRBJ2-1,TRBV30,TGTGCCTGGAGACCTTCCGGGAGGGGTGAGCAGTTCTTC,CAWRPSGRGEQFF
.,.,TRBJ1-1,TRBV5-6,TGTGCCAGCAGCTTGGTGGGCCGACGGCACACTGAAGCTTTCTTT,CASSLVGRRHTEAFF